One and the same sample provided the 8 T cell receptor beta chains below, sequenced in a study of T-cell reconstitution after alpha-beta-depleted transplantation in children. TCRbeta library construction was performed incorporating unique molecular identifiers. MiXCR was run by TCRdb on the PCR reads, yielding one entry per CDR3 protein. The table lists 500,000 or so distinct CDR3 sequences, 9.5% to 12% of them singletons, with 12% to 15% in the top ten. The sequencing used PBMCs, mostly from graft donor cells, collected 180 days after TCRalphabeta/CD19-depleted stem cell transplant. These TCRs come from a female patient aged 2-15 years who had a stem cell transplant for aplastic anemia, so the T cells may come from the graft donor.

This clonotype was picked up many times. The chain combines TRBV20-1 with TRBJ2-7; D assignment may be TRBD1 or TRBD2 (5 bases each). Germline V CDR1 and CDR2: DFQATT, SNEGSKA (reference sequence). Trimming removed 5 bases from V and 2 bases from J, with 13 bases in between. CDR3 length: 13 residues. The DNA of the CDR3 is TGCAGTGCTTCCGGGACGGAAACCTACGAGCAGTACTTC. Encoded protein: CSASGTETYEQYF.

This clonotype occurred a few times. The J gene is TRBJ2-7, the V gene TRBV10-3, with 9 positions matching TRBD1. This CDR3 is 13 amino acids long. V was pared by 5 bases and J by 5 bases, with 4 bases of the junction left unmatched. The germline V gene encodes CDR1 ENHRY and CDR2 SYGVKD. The CDR3 region has the DNA TGTGCCATCAGTATGACAGGGGGACACGAGCAGTACTTC. Translated: CAISMTGGHEQYF.

This chain uses TRBV28 with TRBJ2-7; D unresolved. Germline V gives CDR1 MDHEN, CDR2 SYDVKM. CDR3 length: 13 amino acids. Trimming stripped 2 bases from V and 4 bases from J, with 9 bases between. The CDR3 sequence: CASSLTLKYEQYF. The CDR3, as DNA: TGTGCCAGCAGTTTAACACTGAAATACGAGCAGTACTTC.

This clonotype was seen a handful of times. This chain joins TRBV28 and TRBJ2-7; 9 bases fit TRBD2. The germline gives CDR1 MDHEN, CDR2 SYDVKM. This CDR3 has 15 amino acids. V lost 5 bases, J lost 3 bases, and 8 bases stayed unmatched. CDR3 in DNA: TGTGCCAGCAGTCCTATAGCGGGAGTCGTCTACGAGCAGTACTTC. It translates to CASSPIAGVVYEQYF.

This clonotype was seen ten or more times. The V gene is TRBV27, the J gene TRBJ1-5; D may be TRBD1 (6 bases). Trimming left V 3 bases short and J 6 bases short, with 12 bases between. CDR1 and CDR2 from the germline V gene are MNHEY and SMNVEV (reference sequence). The CDR3 length is 14 residues. CDR3 amino acids: CASSFRGGGQPQHF. Written as DNA, the CDR3 is TGTGCCAGCAGTTTTAGGGGGGGAGGTCAGCCCCAGCATTTT.

This clonotype has a count of ten or more. V usage is TRBV7-2 and J usage is TRBJ2-3; D is ambiguous. V dropped 1 base and J dropped 2 bases, with 16 bases sitting between them. The germline V gene has CDR1 SGHTA and CDR2 FQGNSA. The CDR3 has 17 residues. Written as DNA, the CDR3 is TGTGCCAGCAGCTTAGAGTTAATGAGACTTCTCACAGATACGCAGTATTTT. It codes for CASSLELMRLLTDTQYF. The whole variable domain, remainder taken from reference TRBV7-2 and TRBJ2-3, is GAGVSQSPSNKVTEKGKDVELRCDPISGHTALYWYRQSLGQGLEFLIYFQGNSAPDKSGLPSDRFSAERTGGSVSTLTIQRTQQEDSAVYLCASSLELMRLLTDTQYFGPGTRLTVL.

This clonotype occurred a few times. V gene TRBV27 combines with J gene TRBJ2-2; D is possibly TRBD1 or TRBD2 (7 bases each). Germline CDR1 MNHEY, CDR2 SMNVEV (reference sequence). The ends were cut back, 6 bases at V and 6 bases at J, with 17 bases in the middle. The CDR3 length is 15 residues. CDR3 in amino acids: CASRAGQSMAGELFF. The CDR3 DNA reads TGTGCCAGCAGAGCGGGACAGTCGATGGCCGGGGAGCTGTTTTTT.

This clonotype has ten or more counts. This chain uses TRBV5-1 with TRBJ1-5; D may be TRBD1 (5 bases). V gave up 1 base and J gave up 8 bases, with 10 bases separating them. The CDR3 covers 13 residues. Germline CDR1 is SGHRS and CDR2 is YFSETQ. The CDR3 nucleotides read TGCGCCAGCAGCTTGCAGGGAGTGGAGCCCCAGCATTTT. Its protein is CASSLQGVEPQHF.